A single T cell receptor (beta chain) is shown here with its context. An amount of RNA that ranged from 0.5 to 1 ug was reverse transcribed with random hexamers. TCRdb reprocessed the immunoSEQ multiplex PCR reads via MiXCR and lists one record per CDR3 protein. The sample holds more than 150,000 distinct CDR3 sequences, roughly 95% seen once. This sample is part of a study of CD8 T cells in Susac syndrome. J gave up 5 bases and V 0 bases, and 10 bases lay outside the gene matches. Germline loops: CDR1 DFQATT, CDR2 SNEGSKA (reference sequence). The CDR3 length is 15 residues. This TCR was recovered from a human donor with multiple sclerosis. The chain has TRBV20-1 and TRBJ2-7, with TRBD2 matching over 7 bases. The sequenced sample was CD8+ T cells from PBMCs. CDR3 bases: TGCAGTGCTAGAGATCTCAGGACTAGTCGTAACGAGCAGTACTTC. This sequence encodes CSARDLRTSRNEQYF.